Listed below are T cell receptor beta chains from one sample, sequenced in a study of CD8+ T cells in alopecia areata. The data were produced by immunoSEQ multiplex PCR, yet TCRdb's version contains in-frame clones alone and is incomplete. The sample shows 150,000 to 200,000 clones, 50% to 70% of them seen only once. The sequences come from CD4+ T cells sorted from blood, collected at week 0. These receptors were obtained from a human donor with alopecia areata. Each CDR3 is given with its conserved first and last residue. A D gene is named only where the DNA matches it firmly. A clone size is listed for some rows: how often the clone was seen (once, few, many), or a class if it is expanded.

DNA,CDR3,V,D,size,J
TGTGCCAGCAGTTTATGGTCAGGGGGGGAATTCGACGAGCAGTACTTC,CASSLWSGGEFDEQYF,TRBV28,.,.,TRBJ2-7
TGTGCCAGCTCACCCGCGGGAGGTTACGAGCAGTACTTC,CASSPAGGYEQYF,TRBV18,TRBD2,.,TRBJ2-7
TGTGCCAGCAGTTCGGGACTCGGCTACGAGCAGTACTTC,CASSSGLGYEQYF,TRBV28,.,.,TRBJ2-7
TGTGCCAGCAGCGGCGGGACGGAAAAACTGTTTTTT,CASSGGTEKLFF,TRBV5-6,.,.,TRBJ1-4
TGTGCCAGCAGCCTAGGTCGGACAGTGCTGAGCTCCTATAATTCACCCCTCCACTTT,CASSLGRTVLSSYNSPLHF,TRBV14,.,few,TRBJ1-6
TGTGCCCACGGGACAGGGCGGGATGAAAAACTGTTTTTT,CAHGTGRDEKLFF,TRBV30,TRBD1,once,TRBJ1-4
TGCGCCAGCAGCCAAGAGCAGGGCGGCGGCTACACCTTC,CASSQEQGGGYTF,TRBV4-3,.,few,TRBJ1-2
TGTGCCTGGAAAAAGGGCTACGAGCAGTACTTC,CAWKKGYEQYF,TRBV30,.,.,TRBJ2-7
TGTGCCAGCACCGTGGTGTCGGGGGATGAGCAGTTCTTC,CASTVVSGDEQFF,TRBV2,.,.,TRBJ2-1
TGTGCCAGCAGCCAGGGACGGATCGACGAAGCTTTCTTT,CASSQGRIDEAFF,TRBV14,.,.,TRBJ1-1
TGCGCCAGCAGCCTCATTAGCGGGGGCAAGGCAGATACGCAGTATTTT,CASSLISGGKADTQYF,TRBV4-3,TRBD2,.,TRBJ2-3
TGTGCCACCAGCAATGGACTGACAGGATTTAGCAATCAGCCCCAGCATTTT,CATSNGLTGFSNQPQHF,TRBV15,.,.,TRBJ1-5
TGTGCCTGGAGTGGGCAGGGGCCTGGGGAGCAGTACTTC,CAWSGQGPGEQYF,TRBV30,.,once,TRBJ2-7
TGTGCCAGCAGCGCGGGCGTCGACACGGGCACAGATACGCAGTATTTT,CASSAGVDTGTDTQYF,TRBV9,.,.,TRBJ2-3
TGTGCCAGCAGTGCATACACAGGGAACGAGCAGTACTTC,CASSAYTGNEQYF,TRBV25-1,.,.,TRBJ2-7
TGTGCCACCAGCACACAGGGGATTAGCTCCTACGAGCAGTACTTC,CATSTQGISSYEQYF,TRBV15,TRBD1,.,TRBJ2-7
TGCAGCGTTGTCAGAGGGGTTAATGAAAAACTGTTTTTT,CSVVRGVNEKLFF,TRBV29-1,.,few,TRBJ1-4
TGTGCCTGGAGGGCCTTGGGGGGGAAGGCTGAAGCTTTCTTT,CAWRALGGKAEAFF,TRBV30,.,.,TRBJ1-1
TGTGCCAGCAGCCACCGGACTAGCGGCACAGATACGCAGTATTTT,CASSHRTSGTDTQYF,TRBV13,TRBD2,.,TRBJ2-3
TGTGCCAGCGCCCCCGCAGGGGGGATTTACGAGCAGTACTTC,CASAPAGGIYEQYF,TRBV7-2,.,.,TRBJ2-7
TGTGCCAGCAGTGACGGACTAGCGGGGGAGATCCGAATCAATGAGCAGTTCTTC,CASSDGLAGEIRINEQFF,TRBV6-4,TRBD2,.,TRBJ2-1
TGTGCCAGCAGTGTTCTTGGGAACACCGGGGAGCTGTTTTTT,CASSVLGNTGELFF,TRBV2,.,.,TRBJ2-2
TGTGCCAGCTCACCAGGCGGGACCGGCCTTTACGAGCAGTACTTC,CASSPGGTGLYEQYF,TRBV18,.,once,TRBJ2-7
TGTGCCAGCAGTGAACCGAATCAGCCCCAGCATTTT,CASSEPNQPQHF,TRBV2,.,.,TRBJ1-5
TGTGCCAGCAGCGTAGAGGTGGGCAACACTGAAGCTTTCTTT,CASSVEVGNTEAFF,TRBV9,.,few,TRBJ1-1
TGTGCCAGCAGCTCCTCTGGCGGGGGGTTAGATACGCAGTATTTT,CASSSSGGGLDTQYF,TRBV5-4,TRBD2,many,TRBJ2-3
TGTGCCAGCAGTTTTCGACAGGGGAGATTGGGCAATCAGCCCCAGCATTTT,CASSFRQGRLGNQPQHF,TRBV28,TRBD1,few,TRBJ1-5
TGTGCCAGCAGCCAACAGACCGTTTCCTACGAGCAGTACTTC,CASSQQTVSYEQYF,TRBV14,.,.,TRBJ2-7
TGTGCCAGCTCACCCAACAATGAGCAGTTCTTC,CASSPNNEQFF,TRBV18,.,once,TRBJ2-1
TGCAGCGTTGAAGTAATGTCAGGATATGGCTACACCTTC,CSVEVMSGYGYTF,TRBV29-1,.,.,TRBJ1-2
TGTGCCAGCAGCGTAGGACCGTCCTCCTACGAGCAGTACTTC,CASSVGPSSYEQYF,TRBV9,.,once,TRBJ2-7
TGCGCCAGCAGCCTTGGTTCGCAGGCCTACGAGCAGTACTTC,CASSLGSQAYEQYF,TRBV5-1,.,.,TRBJ2-7
TGTGCCAGCCGAAAAGACGGTCAAAACATTCAGTACTTC,CASRKDGQNIQYF,TRBV7-9,.,.,TRBJ2-4
TGTGCCAGCAGCTTAGAGCGCTTCACCGGGGAGCTGTTTTTT,CASSLERFTGELFF,TRBV11-2,.,.,TRBJ2-2
TGTGCCAGCTCACCGACCTCCGGGGCCATGAACACTGAAGCTTTCTTT,CASSPTSGAMNTEAFF,TRBV18,.,few,TRBJ1-1
TGTGCCTGGAGAACACAGGGAGACTATGGCTACACCTTC,CAWRTQGDYGYTF,TRBV30,.,.,TRBJ1-2
TGCGCCAGCATCAACAGTGAAGCTTTCTTT,CASINSEAFF,TRBV23-1,.,.,TRBJ1-1
TGTGCCAGCAGCGTGGGGTCCTACAATGAGCAGTTCTTC,CASSVGSYNEQFF,TRBV9,.,.,TRBJ2-1
TGTGCCAGCAGCTGGGACGGTTACGAGCAGTACTTC,CASSWDGYEQYF,TRBV7-2,.,few,TRBJ2-7
TGTGCCTGGAGAAAGTCGGGCTATGGCTACACCTTC,CAWRKSGYGYTF,TRBV30,.,.,TRBJ1-2
TGTGCCAGCAGGAGGGGGACAGCCGGAGGAATTAACACCGGGGAGCTGTTTTTT,CASRRGTAGGINTGELFF,TRBV2,TRBD1,once,TRBJ2-2
TGTGCCAGTAATGAGCAGGGTGGTAACACCATATATTTT,CASNEQGGNTIYF,TRBV19,.,once,TRBJ1-3
TGTGCCTGGAGTGTAGGGGGACAGCCCCAGCATTTT,CAWSVGGQPQHF,TRBV30,.,.,TRBJ1-5
TGTGCCTGGAGTACAGGGGCCTACGAGCAGTACTTC,CAWSTGAYEQYF,TRBV30,TRBD1,.,TRBJ2-7
TGCAGCGTCGGGGGCGGGACGACAGCCAAAAACATTCAGTACTTC,CSVGGGTTAKNIQYF,TRBV29-1,.,.,TRBJ2-4
TGTGCCTGGAGTTATTGGGGAGGCAATCAGCCCCAGCATTTT,CAWSYWGGNQPQHF,TRBV30,.,.,TRBJ1-5
TGCGCCAGCAGCCAAACGACAGTAGACTCCTACGAGCAGTACTTC,CASSQTTVDSYEQYF,TRBV4-3,.,.,TRBJ2-7